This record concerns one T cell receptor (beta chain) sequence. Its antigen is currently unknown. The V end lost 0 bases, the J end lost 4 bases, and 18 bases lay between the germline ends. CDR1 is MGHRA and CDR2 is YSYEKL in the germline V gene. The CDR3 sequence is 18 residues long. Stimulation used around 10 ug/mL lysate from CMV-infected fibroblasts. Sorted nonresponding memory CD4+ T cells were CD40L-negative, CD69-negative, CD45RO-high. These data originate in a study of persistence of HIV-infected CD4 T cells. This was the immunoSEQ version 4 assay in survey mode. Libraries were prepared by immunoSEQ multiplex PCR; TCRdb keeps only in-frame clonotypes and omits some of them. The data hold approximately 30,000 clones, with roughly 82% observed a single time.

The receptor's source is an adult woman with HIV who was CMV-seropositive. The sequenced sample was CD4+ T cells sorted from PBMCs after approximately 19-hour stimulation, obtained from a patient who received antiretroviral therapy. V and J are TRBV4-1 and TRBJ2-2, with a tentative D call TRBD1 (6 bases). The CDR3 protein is CASSQERGGGQLTGELFF. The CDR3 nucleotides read TGCGCCAGCAGCCAAGAACGTGGAGGAGGACAGCTCACCGGGGAGCTGTTTTTT.